The next 28 T cell receptor beta chains were all read from a single sample in a study of shared clonotypes between healthy human individuals. The repertoire was sequenced with immunoSEQ multiplex PCR; TCRdb's copy has only in-frame clones and lacks some. Found here are about 580,000 clones, 95% to 98% of them singletons; the top ten hold 0.25% to 0.35%. In the naive CD8 group, cells lacked CD45RO and were positively selected for CCR7, so terminally differentiated effector memory CD45RA+ cells were left out. The specimen was naive CD8+ T cells sorted from blood. The receptor set was obtained from a man aged 25 to 40 in good health.

The genes are TRBV5-8 and TRBJ2-7, with 11 bases identical to TRBD1. The CDR3 is 14 amino acids. CDR1 SGHTS and CDR2 YDEGEE come from the germline V gene. Unmatched junction bases numbered 3, after V lost 4 bases and J lost 3 bases. In DNA form, the CDR3 reads TGTGCCAGCAGCCGGGACAGGGGGAACTACGAGCAGTACTTC. This gives the protein CASSRDRGNYEQYF.

Remarks on this clone: This specimen includes other DNA sequences encoding the same CDR3. The CDR3 nucleotides are TGTGCCAGCAGCTTAGGCAATGAGCAGTTCTTC. Its translation is CASSLGNEQFF. V usage is TRBV7-9 and J usage is TRBJ2-1; no reliable D call. V was trimmed by 1 base and J by 6 bases, leaving 1 base between them. CDR3 length: 11 residues. Germline lookup yields CDR1 SEHNR and CDR2 FQNEAQ (reference sequence).

This chain links TRBV4-2 with TRBJ2-7; TRBD2 might be the D (5 bases). The CDR3 has 14 residues. Germline assignment: CDR1 LGHNA and CDR2 YNFKEQ. The ends were cut back, 3 bases at V and 0 bases at J, with 9 bases in the middle. CDR3 in DNA: TGTGCCAGCAGCCAGGTTGGACTCTCCTACGAGCAGTACTTC. Encoded protein: CASSQVGLSYEQYF.

The chain is built from TRBV27 and TRBJ2-7; D not resolved. The V gene's germline CDR1 is MNHEY and CDR2 SMNVEV (reference sequence). CDR3 size: 16 residues. The V and J ends lost 4 bases and 3 bases respectively, with 19 bases between them. The CDR3, as DNA: TGTGCCAGCAGTTCTTTCCCGGCTACGGGCCTCTACGAGCAGTACTTC. It translates to CASSSFPATGLYEQYF.

The rearrangement links TRBV2 to TRBJ2-2; 8 bases are a match to TRBD1. CDR1 is SNHLY, CDR2 FYNNEI, per germline. V dropped 1 base and J dropped 7; count of bases not matched to a gene: 5. This CDR3 is built from 15 residues. The CDR3 DNA is TGTGCCAGCAGTGAAGTCACAGGGGGTCTCGGGGAGCTGTTTTTT. It yields the protein CASSEVTGGLGELFF.

This clone was recorded once. Other nucleotide sequences from this sample produce the same CDR3. The chain uses TRBV11-2 and TRBJ2-7; D uncertain. The CDR3 sequence is 12 residues long. Germline values: CDR1 SGHAT, CDR2 FQNNGV. V was cut by 1 base and J by 2 bases, with 3 bases left in between. CDR3 residues: CASSLGAYEQYF. The CDR3 region has the DNA TGTGCCAGCAGCTTAGGGGCCTACGAGCAGTACTTC.

Here the CDR3 reads CASGSRSYNEQFF. CDR3 bases: TGTGCCAGCGGCTCGCGCTCCTACAATGAGCAGTTCTTC. V and J are TRBV6-5 and TRBJ2-1; D not resolved. CDR1 is MNHEY, CDR2 SVGAGI, per germline. V gave up 8 bases and J gave up 0 bases, with 8 bases separating them. The CDR3 covers 13 residues.

The chain employs TRBV6-1 and TRBJ1-4; no definite D call. Trimming removed 7 bases from V and 5 bases from J, with 17 bases in between. Germline CDR1 MNHNS, CDR2 SASEGT. The CDR3 covers 15 residues. CDR3 coding DNA: TGTGCCAGCACCATACGCCTCAGCCAAAATGAAAAACTGTTTTTT. Its protein product is CASTIRLSQNEKLFF.

V and J are TRBV19 and TRBJ2-6; D is perhaps TRBD1 (6 bases). This CDR3 spans 20 amino acids. The germline CDR1 and CDR2 sequences are LNHDA and SQIVND (reference sequence). Trimming shortened V by 6 bases and J by 1 base, and 25 bases separated the two germline ends. DNA for the CDR3: TGTGCCAGTAGACCATGGGCCCGGACAGATTTAGGTTCTGGGGCCAACGTCCTGACTTTC. It translates to CASRPWARTDLGSGANVLTF.

V is TRBV7-9 and J is TRBJ2-2; TRBD2 matches at 9 bases. V was pared by 3 bases and J by 1 base, with 3 bases of the junction left unmatched. CDR3 length: 16 amino acids. Germline V gene sequence: CDR1 SEHNR, CDR2 FQNEAQ (reference sequence). The CDR3 DNA reads as TGTGCCAGCAGCTTCCGACTAGCGGAGAACACCGGGGAGCTGTTTTTT. Protein sequence: CASSFRLAENTGELFF. Supplemented by reference TRBV7-9 and TRBJ2-2, the full variable domain reads DTGVSQNPRHKITKRGQNVTFRCDPISEHNRLYWYRQTLGQGPEFLTYFQNEAQLEKSRLLSDRFSAERPKGSFSTLEIQRTEQGDSAMYLCASSFRLAENTGELFFGEGSRLTVL.

With respect to this clone: The sample has other DNA sequences that encode this CDR3 too. This chain links TRBV29-1 with TRBJ2-2; no definite D call. Germline CDR1 is SQVTM and CDR2 is ANQGSEA. The CDR3 has 13 amino acids. V gave up 2 bases and J gave up 1 base, with 5 bases separating them. CDR3 sequence: CSVERENTGELFF. CDR3 sequence (DNA): TGCAGCGTTGAAAGGGAGAACACCGGGGAGCTGTTTTTT.

The gene calls are TRBV5-1 and TRBJ2-1; unclear D gene. The V end lost 4 bases, the J end lost 8 bases, and 7 bases lay between the germline ends. The CDR3 covers 11 residues. Germline V gene lookup returns CDR1 SGHRS and CDR2 YFSETQ. CDR3 coding DNA: TGCGCCAGCAGCCACGGATATGAGCAGTTCTTC. Translating gives CASSHGYEQFF.

The chain has TRBV4-1 and TRBJ2-3; TRBD2 matches 9 bases. With 4 bases clipped from V and 2 bases from J, the junction kept 4 bases outside the gene matches. Looked up from germline, CDR1 is MGHRA and CDR2 is YSYEKL. The CDR3 consists of 15 residues. CDR3 sequence: CASSPREGPTDTQYF. In nucleotides, the CDR3 is TGCGCCAGCAGCCCGCGGGAGGGCCCCACAGATACGCAGTATTTT.

The chain couples TRBV10-2 to TRBJ2-1, with 8 bases lining up with TRBD1. The CDR3 has 13 residues. Losses at the gene ends were 6 bases for V and 3 bases for J; bases not matched to a gene: 1. CDR1 is WSHSY and CDR2 is SAAADI in the germline V gene. CDR3 bases: TGCGCCAGCAGGGGGACAGGCTACAATGAGCAGTTCTTC. The encoded protein is CASRGTGYNEQFF.

The rearrangement joins TRBV11-3 to TRBJ2-2; D is possibly TRBD2 (5 bases). Looked up from germline, CDR1 is SGHNT and CDR2 is YENEEA. This CDR3 region has 13 residues. The V and J ends lost 4 bases and 3 bases respectively, with 6 bases between them. CDR3 sequence (DNA): TGTGCCAGCAGCTCCGGGGACACCGGGGAGCTGTTTTTT. This sequence encodes CASSSGDTGELFF.

The chain is built from TRBV27 and TRBJ2-6; 7 bases are a match to TRBD1. V lost 6 bases, J lost 2 bases, and 13 bases stayed unmatched. CDR1 is MNHEY and CDR2 is SMNVEV in the germline V gene (reference sequence). The CDR3 covers 18 residues. In DNA, the CDR3 is TGTGCCAGCAGCGGGACAGCCCAACTTAGCCCTGGGGCCAACGTCCTGACTTTC. As protein: CASSGTAQLSPGANVLTF.

The rearrangement joins TRBV11-2 to TRBJ2-1, with 9 bases identical to TRBD1. The CDR3 totals 16 residues. With V trimmed by 1 base and J by 5 bases, 6 bases remained unmatched. Germline loops: CDR1 SGHAT, CDR2 FQNNGV. The CDR3 DNA reads TGTGCCAGCAGCTTAGGTCCGGGACAGGGAGACAATGAGCAGTTCTTC. Amino acid sequence: CASSLGPGQGDNEQFF.

The J gene is TRBJ2-2, the V gene TRBV18, with D unclear. V shed 5 bases and J shed 7 bases, with 11 bases lying between them. The CDR3 has 13 residues. CDR1 is KGHSH and CDR2 is LQKENI in the germline V gene. The CDR3 protein is CASSSDENGELFF. In DNA form, the CDR3 reads TGTGCCAGCTCATCGGATGAGAACGGGGAGCTGTTTTTT.

DNA for the CDR3: TGTGCCAGTAGTATACGCGGTGGGGGCAACTACGAGCAGTACTTC. This gives the protein CASSIRGGGNYEQYF. V usage is TRBV19 and J usage is TRBJ2-7; D may be TRBD1 (6 bases). Trimming left V 2 bases short and J 3 bases short, with 14 bases between. Germline CDR1 and CDR2: LNHDA and SQIVND (reference sequence). CDR3 length equals 15 residues.

The chain recombines TRBV15 with TRBJ1-1; D is undetermined. V was cut by 3 bases and J by 0 bases, with 8 bases left in between. This CDR3 comprises 14 residues. Germline CDR1 LNHNV, CDR2 YYDKDF (reference sequence). The CDR3 bases are TGTGCCACCAGCAGTTACCAGTTGAACACTGAAGCTTTCTTT. This codes for CATSSYQLNTEAFF.

This clone was seen just once. The chain employs TRBV11-3 and TRBJ2-3, with D possibly being TRBD2 (6 bases). Germline lookup yields CDR1 SGHNT and CDR2 YENEEA. The V and J ends lost 4 bases and 11 bases respectively, with 13 bases between them. The CDR3 is 12 amino acids. CDR3 region: CASSSGGNEQYF. The CDR3 DNA reads TGTGCCAGCAGCTCCGGGGGAAATGAGCAGTATTTT.

Only one count was recorded for this clone. The rearrangement links TRBV11-3 to TRBJ1-1; D uncertain. Germline V gives CDR1 SGHNT, CDR2 YENEEA. The ends were cut back, 4 bases at V and 5 bases at J, with 14 bases in the middle. The CDR3 is 14 amino acids. The CDR3 nucleotides are TGTGCCAGCAGCTCCACTGAATTTAGGACTGAAGCTTTCTTT. Amino acids: CASSSTEFRTEAFF.

The CDR3: CASSLAGVSEAPGFGYTF. In nucleotides, the CDR3 is TGTGCCAGCAGCTTAGCAGGAGTTTCCGAGGCGCCGGGATTTGGCTACACCTTC. V and J are TRBV7-9 and TRBJ1-2; D gene ambiguous. Germline-derived CDR1 and CDR2 are SEHNR and FQNEAQ (reference sequence). CDR3 length: 18 residues. V gave up 0 bases and J gave up 7 bases, with 24 bases separating them.

This chain uses TRBV11-2 with TRBJ2-1; 14 bases fit TRBD2. The CDR3 has 18 residues. The V gene end was trimmed by 1 base and the J gene end by 0 bases; junction bases not matched to a gene: 2. Germline V CDR1 and CDR2: SGHAT, FQNNGV. The CDR3 DNA is TGTGCCAGCAGCTTAGGACTAGCGGGAGGGGCCTCCTACAATGAGCAGTTCTTC. Its translation is CASSLGLAGGASYNEQFF. Based on the CDR3 plus reference TRBV11-2 and TRBJ2-1, the full variable domain is EAGVAQSPRYKIIEKRQSVAFWCNPISGHATLYWYQQILGQGPKLLIQFQNNGVVDDSQLPKDRFSAERLKGVDSTLKIQPAKLEDSAVYLCASSLGLAGGASYNEQFFGPGTRLTVL.

V gene TRBV2 combines with J gene TRBJ1-2, with no clear D. The CDR3 extends over 10 amino acids. Trimming removed 10 bases from V and 8 bases from J, with 11 bases in between. Germline V gene data show CDR1 as SNHLY and CDR2 as FYNNEI. CDR3 sequence reads: CATVAGGYTF. The CDR3 nucleotides read TGTGCCACCGTGGCCGGCGGCTACACCTTC.

The V and J genes are TRBV4-3 and TRBJ2-7; tentatively, D is TRBD1 (5 bases). Germline lookup yields CDR1 LGHNA and CDR2 YSLEER. The CDR3 covers 15 residues. The V gene lost 0 bases and the J gene lost 3 bases, with 12 bases spanning the gap. The CDR3 is CASSQEGQSRYEQYF. The CDR3, as DNA: TGCGCCAGCAGCCAAGAGGGGCAGAGCCGCTACGAGCAGTACTTC.

This clone was seen once. The J gene is TRBJ1-5, the V gene TRBV27; 9 nucleotides line up with TRBD1. Trimming cost V 5 bases and J 3 bases; bases outside gene matches: 5. The CDR3 is made up of 15 amino acids. The germline V gene has CDR1 MNHEY and CDR2 SMNVEV (reference sequence). The chain's CDR3 is CASSAWTGDNQPQHF. CDR3 nucleotides: TGTGCCAGCAGTGCCTGGACAGGGGACAATCAGCCCCAGCATTTT.

V usage is TRBV4-1 and J usage is TRBJ1-5; possible D gene TRBD1, 5 bases. Germline CDR1 MGHRA, CDR2 YSYEKL. The CDR3 spans 14 residues. V was trimmed by 3 bases and J by 2 bases, leaving 8 bases between them. The CDR3 DNA reads as TGCGCCAGCAGCCACCAGGGCGGCAATCAGCCCCAGCATTTT. It yields the protein CASSHQGGNQPQHF.